These T cell receptor beta chains were read from a single sample in a study of shared T cell receptors in the human thymus. The table came from immunoSEQ multiplex PCR; TCRdb's copy has only in-frame clones and leaves some out. The sample comprises approximately 730,000 clones, 80% to 90% of which are singletons, and around 0.01% rests with the top ten. This same sample was also part of a study on human thymus T cells.

Sequenced input: thymocytes. These receptors were collected from a girl under three years old with a congenital heart defect. Each CDR3 is given with its conserved first and last residue. The order of the fields is V gene, J gene, clone size, D gene, CDR3 DNA, CDR3 protein. A D gene is named only where the DNA matches it firmly. The size of a clone is reported for some rows only, either as once, few or many, or as a class for expanded clones.

TRBV15	TRBJ1-5	few	TRBD1	TGTGCCACCAGCAGAGACCCAGACTACAGGGGGCCCTATTTGGTGCCCCAGCATTTT	CATSRDPDYRGPYLVPQHF
TRBV7-2	TRBJ2-7	-	TRBD2	TGTGCCAGCAGCTCGGGTGGGACTAGCGGGGGGGGCCTCTACGAGCAGTACTTC	CASSSGGTSGGGLYEQYF
TRBV7-9	TRBJ2-3	-	-	TGTGCCAGCAGCACCCACCAGGGCCAAAGCACAGATACGCAGTATTTT	CASSTHQGQSTDTQYF
TRBV4-1	TRBJ1-4	-	TRBD1	TGCGCCAGCAGCCAAGATCAGGGGGCAATTAATGAAAAACTGTTTTTT	CASSQDQGAINEKLFF
TRBV10-3	TRBJ1-3	-	-	TGTGCCATCAAGGAGTCCCTCTCTGGAAACACCATATATTTT	CAIKESLSGNTIYF
TRBV5-4	TRBJ1-6	-	-	TGTGCCAGCAGCTCCGACATTGTTGGTTCACCCCTCCACTTT	CASSSDIVGSPLHF
TRBV5-6	TRBJ2-3	-	-	TGTGCCAGCAGCTGCCCGATACTGACTTACGCCACAGATACGCAGTATTTT	CASSCPILTYATDTQYF
TRBV4-2	TRBJ2-3	-	-	TGTGCCAGCAGCCAAGATCGTCTGGAGAGAAAGACAGATACGCAGTATTTT	CASSQDRLERKTDTQYF
TRBV7-9	TRBJ2-7	few	-	TGTGCCAGCAGCTTAGCCCCAGTGGCAGGGTTCGGGGAGCAGTACTTC	CASSLAPVAGFGEQYF
TRBV4-1	TRBJ1-2	-	TRBD1	TGCGCCAGCAGCCAAGATCCAGACAGGGACTATGGCTACACCTTC	CASSQDPDRDYGYTF
TRBV15	TRBJ2-3	-	TRBD2	TGTGCCACCAGCAGAGATTCCCTAGCGGGGGTTAATATCACAGATACGCAGTATTTT	CATSRDSLAGVNITDTQYF
TRBV5-1	TRBJ2-5	-	-	TGCGCCAGCAGCTCGCCCAGGTCAAGGACCCAGTACTTC	CASSSPRSRTQYF
TRBV2	TRBJ2-6	-	TRBD1	TGTGCCAGGGGACAGGGGGAGTCTGGGGCCAACGTCCTGACTTTC	CARGQGESGANVLTF
TRBV7-6	TRBJ2-3	-	-	TGTGCCAGCAGCTACAACAGGCCGGTATCCCCGGGACTTATCACAGATACGCAGTATTTT	CASSYNRPVSPGLITDTQYF
TRBV15	TRBJ2-3	-	TRBD2	TGTGCCACCAGCAGAGGGGGAGGGAGGGTCACAGATACGCAGTATTTT	CATSRGGGRVTDTQYF
TRBV6-1	TRBJ1-6	few	TRBD1	TGTGCCAGCCGTCTACACTGGACAGGGAACGCACCCCTCCACTTT	CASRLHWTGNAPLHF
TRBV7-8	TRBJ1-1	-	-	TGTGCCAGCAGCTTAAACAGGGCCACTGAAGCTTTCTTT	CASSLNRATEAFF
TRBV15	TRBJ2-3	-	TRBD2	TGTGCCACCAGCAGGAGACTAGCGGGGGGCCCCGAAGATACGCAGTATTTT	CATSRRLAGGPEDTQYF
TRBV5-4	TRBJ2-2	-	-	TGTGCCAGCAGCTTGGCGGGAGGGGAGCTGTTTTTT	CASSLAGGELFF
TRBV11-2	TRBJ2-1	-	TRBD2	TGTGCCAGCAGCTTAGAGAGCGGGGCAAAGGGGAATGAGCAGTTCTTC	CASSLESGAKGNEQFF
TRBV4-1	TRBJ2-6	-	-	TGCGCCAGCAGCCAAGATTTTGAGCTTGGGGAGGGGGGCCTTTCTGGGGCCAACGTCCTGACTTTC	CASSQDFELGEGGLSGANVLTF
TRBV7-3	TRBJ2-2	-	TRBD2	TGTGCCAGCAGCTGGTCGGGGGGGCTCACCGGGGAGCTGTTTTTT	CASSWSGGLTGELFF
TRBV11-2	TRBJ2-7	-	-	TGTGCCAGCAGCTTAGTACTCGGCAGCGCCTACGAGCAGTACTTC	CASSLVLGSAYEQYF
TRBV20-1	TRBJ2-1	-	-	TGCAGTGTTGGCACGCCAGGGGAGCAGTTCTTC	CSVGTPGEQFF
TRBV7-2	TRBJ2-7	-	-	TGTGCCAGCAGCATGGACAGACCTCGCTCCTACGAGCAGTACTTC	CASSMDRPRSYEQYF
TRBV5-6	TRBJ1-1	once	-	TGTGCCAGCAGCAGGAACAGGAACACTGAAGCTTTCTTT	CASSRNRNTEAFF
TRBV15	TRBJ1-1	-	-	TGTGCCACCAGCAGAGGACGGACACTCTGGCACACTGAAGCTTTCTTT	CATSRGRTLWHTEAFF
TRBV5-1	TRBJ2-3	-	TRBD1	TGCGCCAGCAGCAGAACGGGACAGGACACAGATACGCAGTATTTT	CASSRTGQDTDTQYF
TRBV6-4	TRBJ1-6	-	-	TGTGCCAGCAGTGCAGGTAACGGTTCACCCCTCCACTTT	CASSAGNGSPLHF
TRBV27	TRBJ1-1	-	-	TGTGCCAGCAGTTTAGGGGGAGGGACCCCGAACACTGAAGCTTTCTTT	CASSLGGGTPNTEAFF
TRBV11-2	TRBJ1-6	-	-	TGTGCCAGCAGCTGGGACGGGGGGAACAATTCACCCCTCCACTTT	CASSWDGGNNSPLHF
TRBV28	TRBJ1-1	-	TRBD1	TGTGCCAGCAGTTTGCCGTCCGACAGGGGTTGGCTCATGAACACTGAAGCTTTCTTT	CASSLPSDRGWLMNTEAFF
TRBV10-3	TRBJ2-7	-	TRBD2	TGTGCCATCAGCGCAACCGTGGGGGGGTACGAGCAGTACTTC	CAISATVGGYEQYF
TRBV27	TRBJ2-2	-	-	TGTGCCAGCAGTACCGGACACGTCACCGGGGAGCTGTTTTTT	CASSTGHVTGELFF